This T cell receptor beta chain was sequenced during a study of blood T cell repertoires in COVID-19 (dated by TCRdb to 2020 to 2021). At the level of the whole study: Samples from collaborators originated in the United States, Italy and Spain and spanned both the acute and convalescent phases of COVID-19. A de-identified subject ID, COVID-19 status, age in years and sex were almost always included in the sample metadata. The repertoires were released in a freely available public database intended as a resource for research on the immune response to SARS-CoV-2. Where available, HLA class I and class II types were taken from metadata supplied by the sample provider and were not determined by assay-based typing. The material from the prospective study consisted of cDNA or gDNA derived from T cells, B-cell-depleted T cells, or PBMCs. The dataset comprised deeply sampled blood TCRbeta repertoires from subjects exposed to, actively infected with, or recovered from COVID-19. Samples were obtained from the ongoing ImmuneRACE study (first 160 participants) and from roughly 1,300 subjects provided by 6 global collaborators.

V loses 2 bases at its end and J loses 5 bases; junction bases beyond the gene matches: 11. From a lookup of the germline V gene (reference sequence), CDR1 and CDR2 are LGHDT and YNNKEL. The CDR3, cysteine through phenylalanine, is 17 amino acids long. Only CDR3 DNA remains: 51 bases, in frame from the first base. The immunoSEQ Assay, a bias-controlled multiplex PCR, was used to amplify TCRbeta CDR3 regions from genomic DNA. As for the original processing: The number of nucleated cells in each sample was estimated from the amplification of reference gene primers within the assay. To quantify the absolute abundance of each unique TCRbeta CDR3 rearrangement, sequence reads were collapsed and filtered. For each sample, productive Simpson clonality was calculated by taking the square root of Simpson's diversity index across productive rearrangements. TCRdb carries this immuneACCESS record with in-frame sequences only. Its versions omit some clonotypes, under half of them owing to an unresolved V gene in the studies checked, with the rest unexplained. The D gene and trimming were derived from the DNA, and the V and J assignments and clone size from that table. The sample table shows about 240,000 clones, and 80% to 90% are seen once. The ten largest make up 4.1% of the sample.

Study-level results and caveats: The amount of clinical and demographic metadata varied by source and participant and was provided uncurated.

Enrolling through a virtual design, the prospective study's participants ranged in age from about 18 to 89 years and lived across approximately 25 United States geographic areas. To assign participants to cohorts, the prospective study relied on clinical history that participants themselves reported in a screening survey and a study questionnaire. ImmuneRACE Cohort 3 recovered participants were defined by two consecutive negative NP/OP PCR tests, healthcare professional clearance, or symptom resolution. In the prospective study, whole blood, serum and a nasopharyngeal or oropharyngeal swab were collected from each participant by mobile phlebotomists. Over a roughly two-month period, participants in the prospective study had the option of providing additional blood draws and questionnaires. Prospective study blood samples were shipped either frozen or at room temperature before DNA extraction. As to this clone: Its antigen specificity is not known. One base away there is no much larger clone; base qualities are not given.

Source material: PBMCs or T cells enriched from blood (not recorded which). The receptor was derived from a woman aged 25 to 45 who had recovered from COVID-19. The chain couples TRBV3-1 (or the pseudogene TRBV3-2) to TRBJ2-3; 9 middle bases align to TRBD2. CDR3 sequence: CASSQPVGGRAGDTQYF. The DNA sequence is TGTGCCAGCAGCCAACCCGTTGGCGGGAGGGCCGGAGATACGCAGTATTTT.